This T cell receptor beta chain was recorded in a study of vaccination and CD4 T cells after COVID-19. Specified treatment: approximately nine-day PBMC culture with coronavirus spike peptide pools or control peptides (ViraFEST assay). Germline values: CDR1 SGHNT, CDR2 YENEEA. There are 13 residues in the CDR3. Trimming left V 4 bases short and J 9 bases short, with 10 bases between. As to this clonotype: Antigen: not known.

The assay that was used to sequence DNA from cultured CD4+ T cells was the Oncomine TCR Beta short-read assay. From the PCR reads, TCRdb called clonotypes with MiXCR, one entry per CDR3 protein. Of 4,800 or so distinct CDR3 sequences listed, 75% to 85% were seen once; the top ten hold around 49%. The sequence came from a human donor who had recovered from COVID-19. Sequencing used CD4+ T cells from blood, cultured in vitro. The rearrangement uses TRBV11-3 and TRBJ1-6, with D hard to call. The DNA for the CDR3 is TGTGCCAGCAGCTCCAGGACCTCTTCACCCCTCCACTTT. This translates into CASSSRTSSPLHF.